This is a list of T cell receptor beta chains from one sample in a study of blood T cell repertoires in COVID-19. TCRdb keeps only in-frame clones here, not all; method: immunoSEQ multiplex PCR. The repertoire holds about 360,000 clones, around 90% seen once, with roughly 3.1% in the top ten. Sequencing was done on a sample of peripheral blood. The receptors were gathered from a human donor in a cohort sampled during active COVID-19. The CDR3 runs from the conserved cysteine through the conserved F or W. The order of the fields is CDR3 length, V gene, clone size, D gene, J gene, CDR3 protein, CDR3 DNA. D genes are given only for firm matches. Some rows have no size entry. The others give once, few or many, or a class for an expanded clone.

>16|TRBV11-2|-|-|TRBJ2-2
CASSSRLTGNTGELFF
TGTGCCAGCAGCTCCCGTCTGACGGGGAACACCGGGGAGCTGTTTTTT
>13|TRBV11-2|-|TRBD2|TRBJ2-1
CASSRLASGEQFF
TGTGCCAGCAGCCGACTAGCTTCGGGTGAGCAGTTCTTC
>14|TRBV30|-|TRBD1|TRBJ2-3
CAGTTGGLADTQYF
TGTGCCGGAACAACAGGGGGTTTGGCGGATACGCAGTATTTT
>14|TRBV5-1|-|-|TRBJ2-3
CASSLAVYTDTQYF
TGCGCCAGCAGCTTGGCGGTATACACAGATACGCAGTATTTT
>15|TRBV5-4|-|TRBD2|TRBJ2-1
CASSQTSGSYNEQFF
TGTGCCAGCAGCCAGACTAGCGGGTCGTACAATGAGCAGTTCTTC
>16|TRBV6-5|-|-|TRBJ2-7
CASSSQPLGTLNEQYF
TGTGCCAGCAGTTCTCAGCCCTTGGGCACCTTGAACGAGCAGTACTTC
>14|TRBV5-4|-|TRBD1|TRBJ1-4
CASRKTGDNEKLFF
TGTGCCAGCAGAAAGACAGGGGATAATGAAAAACTGTTTTTT
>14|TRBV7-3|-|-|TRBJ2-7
CASSPSHEPYEQYF
TGTGCCAGCAGCCCCTCTCATGAGCCCTACGAGCAGTACTTC
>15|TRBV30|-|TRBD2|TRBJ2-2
CAWSHGGARTGELFF
TGTGCCTGGAGTCACGGGGGGGCCCGGACCGGGGAGCTGTTTTTT
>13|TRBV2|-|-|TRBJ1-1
CASSAQQDTEAFF
TGTGCCAGCAGTGCCCAACAGGACACTGAAGCTTTCTTT
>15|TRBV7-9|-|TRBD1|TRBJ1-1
CASSLERTGRLEAFF
TGTGCCAGCAGCTTAGAGCGGACAGGCCGACTAGAAGCTTTCTTT
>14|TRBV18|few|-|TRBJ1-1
CASSPLSGHTEAFF
TGTGCCAGCTCACCACTCAGCGGGCACACTGAAGCTTTCTTT
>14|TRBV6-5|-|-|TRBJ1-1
CASKGGAVNTEAFF
TGTGCCAGCAAAGGGGGGGCGGTGAACACTGAAGCTTTCTTT
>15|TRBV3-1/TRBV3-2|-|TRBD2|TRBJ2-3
CASSPLAGDTDTQYF
TGTGCCAGCAGCCCGTTAGCGGGGGACACAGATACGCAGTATTTT
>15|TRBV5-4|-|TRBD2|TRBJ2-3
CASSPDGGAQDTQYF
TGTGCCAGCAGCCCCGACGGGGGGGCGCAGGATACGCAGTATTTT
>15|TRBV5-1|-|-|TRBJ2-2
CASSLWGTGTGELFF
TGCGCCAGCAGCTTGTGGGGCACAGGGACCGGGGAGCTGTTTTTT
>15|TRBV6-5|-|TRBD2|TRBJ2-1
CASTGLAGDFNEQFF
TGTGCCAGCACGGGACTAGCGGGAGATTTTAATGAGCAGTTCTTC